One sample yielded the 14 T cell receptor beta chains listed below, sequenced in a study of cytomegalovirus exposure and HLA in healthy donors. This PCR relied on a set of 60 Vbeta primers and 13 Jbeta primers. Using immunoSEQ multiplex PCR, the repertoire was profiled, and TCRdb retains in-frame clones only, with some absent. This sample has some 160,000 clones, with over 60% found just once. Sequencing used PBMCs. The receptor set was obtained from a man in his forties or fifties in good health and CMV-seronegative.

The gene calls are TRBV27 and TRBJ2-1; 10 nucleotides match TRBD2. The V and J ends lost 3 bases and 8 bases, in that order; junction bases with no gene match: 10. Germline V gene sequence: CDR1 MNHEY, CDR2 SMNVEV (reference sequence). This CDR3 has 16 amino acids. CDR3 nucleotides: TGTGCCAGCAGTTTCCTAGCGGGAGTGTGGGGGGATGAGCAGTTCTTC. It codes for CASSFLAGVWGDEQFF.

The table lists this clone with a few counts. V is TRBV28 and J is TRBJ2-1; unclear D gene. CDR3 length: 13 amino acids. CDR1 is MDHEN, CDR2 SYDVKM, per germline. Trimming cost V 4 bases and J 4 bases, with 8 bases left between them. The CDR3 DNA reads TGTGCCAGCAGTTCGATTCTATACAATGAGCAGTTCTTC. Translation gives CASSSILYNEQFF.

This chain uses TRBV20-1 with TRBJ2-3; TRBD2 is a possible D gene (5 bases). The ends were cut back, 5 bases at V and 9 bases at J, with 12 bases in the middle. Germline loops: CDR1 DFQATT, CDR2 SNEGSKA (reference sequence). The CDR3 runs to 11 residues. The chain's CDR3 is CSAGPPGTQYF. CDR3 nucleotides: TGCAGTGCTGGGCCTCCGGGGACGCAGTATTTT.

V gene TRBV2 combines with J gene TRBJ2-1, with D possibly matching TRBD1 (6 bases). V lost 3 bases and J lost 7, with 16 bases in between. Germline CDR1 reads SNHLY; CDR2 reads FYNNEI. CDR3 length: 15 amino acids. The CDR3, as DNA: TGTGCCAGCAGTGAGATTAGGGGGATTTTTAATGAGCAGTTCTTC. Translation: CASSEIRGIFNEQFF.

The chain couples TRBV19 to TRBJ1-5, with TRBD1 identical over 8 bases. This CDR3 contains 15 residues. Germline CDR1 reads LNHDA; CDR2 reads SQIVND (reference sequence). V shed 6 bases, J shed 3 bases, and the junction held 7 bases outside the gene matches. For the CDR3, the DNA is TGTGCCAGTAGCCTCGGGACAGGTTACAATCAGCCCCAGCATTTT. Translating it yields CASSLGTGYNQPQHF.

This clone is deemed medium-sized. The J gene is TRBJ2-7, the V gene TRBV5-5, with a weak D call TRBD2 (6 bases). The germline V gene encodes CDR1 SGHKS and CDR2 YYEKEE (reference sequence). The CDR3 length is 15 residues. Trimming took 0 bases from V and 4 from J, leaving 14 bases between them. Here the CDR3 reads CASSLVASGRYEQYF. The CDR3 DNA is TGTGCCAGCAGCTTGGTGGCATCCGGGAGATACGAGCAGTACTTC.

CDR3 loop: CASSLHRGLETQYF. The CDR3 region has the DNA TGCGCCAGCAGCTTGCACAGGGGCCTTGAGACCCAGTACTTC. The V gene is TRBV5-1, the J gene TRBJ2-5, with 7 bases fitting TRBD1. J was trimmed by 5 bases and V by 1 base; bases with no gene match: 5. Germline assignment: CDR1 SGHRS and CDR2 YFSETQ. The CDR3 is 14 residues long.

V gene TRBV25-1 combines with J gene TRBJ1-1; tentatively, D is TRBD1 (6 bases). Looked up from germline, CDR1 is MGHDK and CDR2 is SYGVNS. V was pared by 2 bases and J by 6 bases, with 16 bases between. The CDR3 covers 15 residues. The CDR3 spells CASSEVGRGGPEAFF. CDR3 DNA sequence: TGTGCCAGCAGTGAAGTGGGCAGGGGTGGGCCTGAAGCTTTCTTT.

This clone was observed a single time. The chain links TRBV28 to TRBJ2-3; 7 nucleotides align to TRBD1. This CDR3 region has 14 residues. The J segment lost 0 bases and the V segment lost 3 bases, leaving 0 bases of the junction unmatched. Germline values: CDR1 MDHEN, CDR2 SYDVKM. The DNA for the CDR3 is TGTGCCAGCAGTTTGGACAGGAGCACAGATACGCAGTATTTT. It codes for CASSLDRSTDTQYF.

This clone has more than one count but fewer than ten. This chain links TRBV5-6 with TRBJ2-1; 10 bases line up with TRBD2. Germline CDR1 is SGHDT and CDR2 is YYEEEE. The CDR3 is 15 amino acids. The trim removed 4 bases at V and 5 bases at J, leaving 6 bases unmatched. The CDR3 sequence: CASSDGLADNNEQFF. The DNA of the CDR3 is TGTGCCAGCAGCGACGGACTAGCGGATAACAATGAGCAGTTCTTC.

This clone has more than one count but fewer than ten. The chain links TRBV27 to TRBJ2-3; D is unclear. The CDR3 totals 14 residues. Trimming cost V 6 bases and J 1 base, with 11 bases left between them. The germline V gene encodes CDR1 MNHEY and CDR2 SMNVEV (reference sequence). The DNA for the CDR3 is TGTGCCAGCAGGAGTTTGGGCGGCACAGATACGCAGTATTTT. Encoded protein: CASRSLGGTDTQYF.

The rearrangement uses TRBV28 and TRBJ2-1; a possible D gene is TRBD1 (6 bases). V was shortened by 3 bases and J by 4 bases, with 13 bases between the two germline ends. The CDR3 runs 15 residues. Germline CDR1 reads MDHEN; CDR2 reads SYDVKM. CDR3 DNA sequence: TGTGCCAGCAGTTTGGTGGGACACGAGTACAATGAGCAGTTCTTC. Its translation is CASSLVGHEYNEQFF.

The chain has TRBV5-1 and TRBJ2-2; D unresolved. CDR1 is SGHRS and CDR2 is YFSETQ in the germline V gene. V gave up 4 bases and J gave up 0 bases, with 19 bases separating them. The CDR3 has 18 amino acids. CDR3 bases: TGCGCCAGCAGCGATAGCACCCCCGGTTGGGCGAACACCGGGGAGCTGTTTTTT. It codes for CASSDSTPGWANTGELFF.

As regards this clone: One junction end disagrees with the germline gene, perhaps due to a read error. J is TRBJ1-5 and V is TRBV27, with no clear D. CDR3 length equals 16 residues. Germline V gives CDR1 MNHEY, CDR2 SMNVEV (reference sequence). CDR3 region: CASSSSYPGSGQPQNF. CDR3 DNA sequence: TGTGCCAGCAGTTCCTCCTACCCGGGTAGCGGGCAGCCCCAGAATTTT.